This T cell receptor (beta chain) is from a study of PD-1 blockade in classical Hodgkin lymphoma. Study conclusions and caveats: Some patients began nivolumab under 1 year after ASCT. These patients were excluded from later analyses. Healthy donors were reported to have higher baseline TCR diversity than newly diagnosed patients. Repertoire differences lack defined causes, possibly disease activity or prior therapy.

The data were produced by immunoSEQ multiplex PCR, yet TCRdb's version contains in-frame clones alone and is incomplete. In the table there are about 1,800 clones, around four fifths of which are singletons. A remark on this clone: Its antigen remains unidentified.

As for time point: cycle 4 day 1 (C4D1), after five to seven weeks of nivolumab. Relapses following autologous stem cell transplantation were seen in all patients, with brentuximab vedotin exposure varying. From thawed PBMCs, CD4+ T cells were purified using magnetic negative selection. Complete response, partial response or progressive disease constituted the best response categories observed. V lost 1 base to trimming and J lost 0 bases, with 7 bases between them. CDR1 and CDR2 (germline): MNHEY, SVGAGI. The CDR3 has 14 residues. The source was CD4+ T cells from blood, collected before the fourth cycle of nivolumab. This TCR was recovered from a human donor with classical Hodgkin lymphoma. This chain joins TRBV6-5 and TRBJ2-7, with unresolved D. Here the CDR3 reads CASSYLAYSYEQYF. As DNA, the CDR3 is TGTGCCAGCAGTTACTTAGCTTACTCCTACGAGCAGTACTTC.